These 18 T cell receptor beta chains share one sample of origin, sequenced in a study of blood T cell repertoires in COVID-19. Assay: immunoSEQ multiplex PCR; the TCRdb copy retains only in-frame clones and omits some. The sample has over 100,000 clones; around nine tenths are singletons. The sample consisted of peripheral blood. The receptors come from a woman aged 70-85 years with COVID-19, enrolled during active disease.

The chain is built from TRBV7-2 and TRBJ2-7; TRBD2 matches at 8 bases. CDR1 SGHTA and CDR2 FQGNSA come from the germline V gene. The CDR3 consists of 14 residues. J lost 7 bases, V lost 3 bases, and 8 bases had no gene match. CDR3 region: CASSLQAGAGEQYF. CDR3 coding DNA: TGTGCCAGCAGCTTGCAAGCGGGGGCGGGAGAGCAGTACTTC. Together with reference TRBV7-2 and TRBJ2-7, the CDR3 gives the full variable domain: GAGVSQSPSNKVTEKGKDVELRCDPISGHTALYWYRQSLGQGLEFLIYFQGNSAPDKSGLPSDRFSAERTGGSVSTLTIQRTQQEDSAVYLCASSLQAGAGEQYFGPGTRLTVT.

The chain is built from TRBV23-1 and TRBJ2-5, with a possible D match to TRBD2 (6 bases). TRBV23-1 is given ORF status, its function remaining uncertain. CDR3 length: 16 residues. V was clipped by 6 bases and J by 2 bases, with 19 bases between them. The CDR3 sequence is CASRPSGVEEQETQYF. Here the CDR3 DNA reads TGCGCCAGCAGGCCTTCGGGGGTCGAAGAACAAGAGACCCAGTACTTC.

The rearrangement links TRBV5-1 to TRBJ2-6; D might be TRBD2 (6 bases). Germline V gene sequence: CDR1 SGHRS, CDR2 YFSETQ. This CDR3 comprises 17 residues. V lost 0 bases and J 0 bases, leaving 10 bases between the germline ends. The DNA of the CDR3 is TGCGCCAGCAGCTTGGTCGGGACTCACTCTGGGGCCAACGTCCTGACTTTC. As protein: CASSLVGTHSGANVLTF.

The CDR3 reads CGLRGQGRANYGYTF. Written as DNA, the CDR3 is TGCGGCCTTCGGGGACAGGGAAGGGCTAACTATGGCTACACCTTC. The chain has TRBV4-1 and TRBJ1-2; TRBD1 aligns across 9 bases. The germline CDR1 and CDR2 sequences are MGHRA and YSYEKL. The length of the CDR3 is 15 residues.

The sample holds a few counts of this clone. The CDR3 nucleotides are TGTGCCAGCGGGGTTGGACAGCCCCAGCATTTT. Translating it yields CASGVGQPQHF. The rearrangement joins TRBV19 to TRBJ1-5; D ambiguous. The CDR3 consists of 11 residues. The ends were cut back, 9 bases at V and 7 bases at J, with 10 bases in the middle. Looked up from germline, CDR1 is LNHDA and CDR2 is SQIVND (reference sequence). Full variable domain (rest looked up from reference TRBV19 and TRBJ1-5): DGGITQSPKYLFRKEGQNVTLSCEQNLNHDAMYWYRQDPGQGLRLIYYSQIVNDFQKGDIAEGYSVSREKKESFPLTVTSAQKNPTAFYLCASGVGQPQHFGDGTRLSIL.

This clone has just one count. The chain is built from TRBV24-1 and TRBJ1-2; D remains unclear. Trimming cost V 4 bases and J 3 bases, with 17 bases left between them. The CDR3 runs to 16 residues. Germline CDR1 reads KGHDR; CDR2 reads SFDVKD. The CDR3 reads CATSDGSAGRDYGYTF. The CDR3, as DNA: TGTGCCACCAGTGACGGGAGCGCGGGTAGGGACTATGGCTACACCTTC.

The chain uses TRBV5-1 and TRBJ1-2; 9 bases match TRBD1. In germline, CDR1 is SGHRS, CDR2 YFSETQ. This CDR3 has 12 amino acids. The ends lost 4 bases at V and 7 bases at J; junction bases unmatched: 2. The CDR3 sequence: CASSTQGAGYTF. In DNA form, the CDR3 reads TGCGCCAGCAGCACACAGGGGGCTGGCTACACCTTC.

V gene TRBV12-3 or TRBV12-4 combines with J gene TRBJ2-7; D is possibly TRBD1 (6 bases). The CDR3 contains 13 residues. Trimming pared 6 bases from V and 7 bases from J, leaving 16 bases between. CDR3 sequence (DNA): TGTGCCAGCAGCCTCAACAGGGTCGGAGAGCAGTACTTC. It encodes CASSLNRVGEQYF.

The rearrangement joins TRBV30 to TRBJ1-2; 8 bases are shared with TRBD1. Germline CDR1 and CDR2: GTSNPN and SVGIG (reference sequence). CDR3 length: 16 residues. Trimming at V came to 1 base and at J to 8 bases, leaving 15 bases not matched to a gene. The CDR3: CAWSDRGIVGGLGYTF. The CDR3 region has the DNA TGTGCCTGGAGTGACAGGGGGATTGTAGGGGGGTTAGGCTACACCTTC.

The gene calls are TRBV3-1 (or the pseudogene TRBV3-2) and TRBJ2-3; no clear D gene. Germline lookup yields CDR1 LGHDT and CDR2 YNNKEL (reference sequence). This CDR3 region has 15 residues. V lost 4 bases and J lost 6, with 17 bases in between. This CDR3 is CASSPPLGLRDTQYF. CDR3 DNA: TGTGCCAGCAGCCCCCCCCTGGGCCTCCGGGATACGCAGTATTTT.

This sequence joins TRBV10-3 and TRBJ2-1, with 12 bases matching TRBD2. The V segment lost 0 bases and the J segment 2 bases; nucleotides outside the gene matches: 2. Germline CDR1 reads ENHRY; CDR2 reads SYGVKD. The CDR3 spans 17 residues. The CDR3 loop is CAISESTSGGPYNEQFF. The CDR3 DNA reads TGTGCCATCAGTGAGTCGACTAGCGGGGGACCCTACAATGAGCAGTTCTTC.

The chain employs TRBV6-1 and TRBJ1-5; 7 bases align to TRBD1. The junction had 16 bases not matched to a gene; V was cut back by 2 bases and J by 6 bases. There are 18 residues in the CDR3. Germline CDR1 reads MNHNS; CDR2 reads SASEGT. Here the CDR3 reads CASSEYMDRNRGSQPQHF. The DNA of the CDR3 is TGTGCCAGCAGTGAATATATGGACCGCAACAGGGGCTCTCAGCCCCAGCATTTT.

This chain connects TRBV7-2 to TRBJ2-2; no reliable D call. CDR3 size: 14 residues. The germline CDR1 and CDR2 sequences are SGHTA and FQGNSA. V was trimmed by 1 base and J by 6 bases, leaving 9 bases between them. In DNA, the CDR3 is TGTGCCAGCAGCTTAGAGCGATCGCCCGGGGAGCTGTTTTTT. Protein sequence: CASSLERSPGELFF.

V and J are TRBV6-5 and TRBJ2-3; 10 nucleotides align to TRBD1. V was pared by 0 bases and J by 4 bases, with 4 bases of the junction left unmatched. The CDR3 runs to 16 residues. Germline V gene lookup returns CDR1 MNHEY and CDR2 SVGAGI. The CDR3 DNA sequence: TGTGCCAGCAGTTACTCAAGACAGGGGGCGGCAGATACGCAGTATTTT. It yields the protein CASSYSRQGAADTQYF.

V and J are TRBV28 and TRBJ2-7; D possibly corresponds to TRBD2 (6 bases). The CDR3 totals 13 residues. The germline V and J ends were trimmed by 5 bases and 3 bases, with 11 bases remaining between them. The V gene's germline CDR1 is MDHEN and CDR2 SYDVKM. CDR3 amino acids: CASSLPGVYEQYF. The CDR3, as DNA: TGTGCCAGCAGTCTCCCGGGGGTCTACGAGCAGTACTTC.

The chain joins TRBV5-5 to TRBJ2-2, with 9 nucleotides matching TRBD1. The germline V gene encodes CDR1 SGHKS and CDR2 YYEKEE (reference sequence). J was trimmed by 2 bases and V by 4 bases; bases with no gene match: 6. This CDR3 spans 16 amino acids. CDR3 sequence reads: CASSPRTGVNTGELFF. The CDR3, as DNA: TGTGCCAGCAGCCCGCGGACAGGGGTTAACACCGGGGAGCTGTTTTTT.

The CDR3 DNA sequence: TGTGCCAGCAGTGAACCTGTCAGACCGGGACAGGCGAACACTGAAGCTTTCTTT. Its protein is CASSEPVRPGQANTEAFF. The chain joins TRBV9 to TRBJ1-1; TRBD1 matches 8 bases. With 5 bases clipped from V and 1 base from J, the junction kept 16 bases outside the gene matches. Per the germline V gene, CDR1 is SGDLS and CDR2 is YYNGEE. CDR3 length: 18 residues.

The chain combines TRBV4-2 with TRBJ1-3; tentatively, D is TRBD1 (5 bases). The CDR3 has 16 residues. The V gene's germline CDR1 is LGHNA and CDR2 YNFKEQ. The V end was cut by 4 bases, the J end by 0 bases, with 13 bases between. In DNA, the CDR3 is TGTGCCAGCAGCCTTCGGAGGGGTAACTCTGGAAACACCATATATTTT. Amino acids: CASSLRRGNSGNTIYF.